Below are 6 T cell receptor beta chains sequenced from a single sample in a study of blood T cells in healthy people across ages. Using a J-beta primer mix together with a sample-barcoded 5' primer, a second PCR was run for about 7 to 12 cycles. TCRdb used MiXCR to reprocess the 5' RACE reads, holding one entry per CDR3 protein. The table has roughly 700,000 distinct CDR3 sequences, about 30% seen once. Source material: blood. These TCRs come from a woman of 80 years or more in good health.

V and J are TRBV20-1 and TRBJ1-5, with a possible D match to TRBD1 (5 bases). Germline assignment: CDR1 DFQATT and CDR2 SNEGSKA (reference sequence). The CDR3 spans 14 residues. V lost 6 bases and J 6 bases, leaving 18 bases between the germline ends. The CDR3 region is CSAKEGGVGQPQHF. CDR3 bases: TGCAGTGCCAAGGAGGGAGGGGTGGGTCAGCCCCAGCATTTT.

This clonotype showed up many times. This chain uses TRBV6-5 with TRBJ2-5, with D possibly matching TRBD1 (7 bases). The V end lost 6 bases, the J end lost 7 bases, and 18 bases lay between the germline ends. This CDR3 is 14 amino acids long. CDR1 is MNHEY and CDR2 is SVGAGI in the germline V gene. In DNA, the CDR3 is TGTGCCAGCAGCTCAGGGGGACTCTGGGGGACCCAGTACTTC. It translates to CASSSGGLWGTQYF.

This clonotype was counted a few times. J is TRBJ2-3 and V is TRBV20-1, with 14 bases lining up with TRBD2. The J segment lost 1 base and the V segment lost 5 bases, leaving 2 bases of the junction unmatched. The germline CDR1 and CDR2 sequences are DFQATT and SNEGSKA (reference sequence). The CDR3 covers 15 residues. CDR3 sequence: CSAEGLAGGTDTQYF. In DNA form, the CDR3 reads TGCAGTGCTGAGGGACTAGCGGGGGGCACAGATACGCAGTATTTT.

The V and J genes are TRBV20-1 and TRBJ2-3, with D unclear. V lost 4 bases and J lost 2, with 7 bases in between. This CDR3 is 12 amino acids long. CDR1 and CDR2 (germline): DFQATT, SNEGSKA (reference sequence). In nucleotides, the CDR3 is TGCAGTGCTATCGGGTCCACAGATACGCAGTATTTT. Amino acids: CSAIGSTDTQYF.

This clonotype was seen once. V usage is TRBV18 and J usage is TRBJ1-5; the D gene is possibly TRBD1 (5 bases). This CDR3 spans 17 amino acids. Germline V CDR1 and CDR2: KGHSH, LQKENI. V was clipped by 6 bases and J by 2 bases, with 20 bases between them. CDR3 in DNA: TGTGCCAGCTCGAGGTCAATCGAGGGACGGGGCAATCAGCCCCAGCATTTT. Translated, it gives CASSRSIEGRGNQPQHF.

This clonotype was counted a few times. A much larger clone sits a single nucleotide away, making a read error possible. V is TRBV6-1 and J is TRBJ1-5; D not resolved. The V end was cut by 4 bases, the J end by 5 bases, with 9 bases between. The CDR3 runs 13 residues. Germline V gene lookup returns CDR1 MNHNS and CDR2 SASEGT. The chain's CDR3 is CASSGAWDQPQHF. In DNA, the CDR3 is TGTGCCAGCAGTGGAGCCTGGGATCAGCCCCAGCATTTT.